The clone carrying this T cell receptor (beta chain) has ten or more counts. The source of the sample is a study of neurological immune-mediated disorders. TCRdb re-called the 5' RACE reads with MiXCR, one entry per CDR3 protein. Here the sample spans about 77,000 distinct CDR3 sequences, roughly 10% being singletons. Germline lookup yields CDR1 LGHDT and CDR2 YNNKEL (reference sequence). The CDR3 has 15 amino acids. Trimming cost V 7 bases and J 0 bases, with 13 bases left between them. The source is a man in his fifties in good health. The chain uses TRBV3-1 and TRBJ1-3; D is undetermined. Material for sequencing was PBMCs. CDR3 in DNA: TGTGCCAGCAAACTGGACGGGAACTCTGGAAACACCATATATTTT. Residues: CASKLDGNSGNTIYF. Filled out from reference TRBV3-1 and TRBJ1-3, the complete variable domain reads DTAVSQTPKYLVTQMGNDKSIKCEQNLGHDTMYWYKQDSKKFLKIMFSYNNKELIINETVPNRFSPKSPDKAHLNLHINSLELGDSAVYFCASKLDGNSGNTIYFGEGSWLTVV.